The T cell receptor beta chain under discussion was sequenced for a study of OX40 agonist ivuxolimab in advanced cancers. The data were produced by immunoSEQ multiplex PCR, yet TCRdb's version contains in-frame clones alone and is incomplete. The table shows roughly 80,000 clones, with 90% occurring only once. The study, taken as a whole, reports: Clones of CD4+ and CD8+ blood T cells grew by week 6 at doses of 0.1 to 3.0 mg/kg.

With regard to this clone: Its antigen is still unknown.

Sequencing was performed on CD4+ or CD8+ T cells sorted from blood, taken in a trial of the OX40 agonist ivuxolimab. The TCR sequence derives from an adult with an advanced solid tumor such as melanoma, head and neck, liver or kidney cancer.

CDR3: CASTNRGQLPNTEAFF. The CDR3 DNA sequence: TGTGCCAGCACCAACAGGGGACAGTTACCCAACACTGAAGCTTTCTTT. This chain uses TRBV7-9 with TRBJ1-1, with 7 bases identical to TRBD1. Per germline, CDR1 SEHNR and CDR2 FQNEAQ (reference sequence). The junction had 13 bases not matched to a gene; V was cut back by 7 bases and J by 2 bases. This CDR3 has 16 amino acids.